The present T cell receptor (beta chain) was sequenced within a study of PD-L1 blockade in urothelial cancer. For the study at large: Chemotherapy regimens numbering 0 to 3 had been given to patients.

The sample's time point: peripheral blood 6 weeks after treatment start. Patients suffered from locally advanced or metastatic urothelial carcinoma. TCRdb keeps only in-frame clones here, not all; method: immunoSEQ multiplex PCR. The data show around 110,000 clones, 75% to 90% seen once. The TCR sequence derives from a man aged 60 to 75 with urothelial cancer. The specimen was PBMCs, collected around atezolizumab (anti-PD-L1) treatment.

CDR3 sequence: CASSPLGAGASYEQYF. CDR3 DNA sequence: TGTGCCAGCAGTCCCTTGGGAGCGGGGGCATCCTACGAGCAGTACTTC. This chain connects TRBV28 to TRBJ2-5; 8 nucleotides match TRBD2. Gene TRBJ2-7 matches the end of the DNA better, so the J call may be wrong. The CDR3 is 16 residues long. CDR1 MDHEN and CDR2 SYDVKM come from the germline V gene.